This T cell receptor beta chain was identified in a study of T cell responses to AZD1222 COVID-19 vaccine. The study's findings and limits: Recipients of AZD1222 seropositive at baseline numbered only 6 or 7. Of spike-specific TCRs, nearly half reportedly target regions left unmutated in variants. Clonal diversity was possibly underestimated, and the donors were mostly white British, with more females. Regions 160-218 and 743-854 dominated among vaccine-associated CD4 TCRs spanning spike.

Germline assignment: CDR1 SEHNR and CDR2 FQNEAQ (reference sequence). J was trimmed by 0 bases and V by 10 bases; bases with no gene match: 15. The CDR3 length is 19 residues. Method: immunoSEQ multiplex PCR; TCRdb's copy keeps in-frame clones and lacks some. The repertoire has roughly 140,000 clones, 90% to 95% of them found once; the top ten carry about 5%. With regard to this clone: Its antigen is currently unknown.

The receptor was isolated from an adult in good health. The J gene is TRBJ2-1, the V gene TRBV7-9; 13 bases line up with TRBD2. The sequenced sample was peripheral blood, obtained on day 0 of AZD1222 vaccination. As DNA, the CDR3 is TGTGCCACATCAAGGGGTAGACTAGCGGGGGGAAGCTCCTACAATGAGCAGTTCTTC. Protein sequence: CATSRGRLAGGSSYNEQFF.